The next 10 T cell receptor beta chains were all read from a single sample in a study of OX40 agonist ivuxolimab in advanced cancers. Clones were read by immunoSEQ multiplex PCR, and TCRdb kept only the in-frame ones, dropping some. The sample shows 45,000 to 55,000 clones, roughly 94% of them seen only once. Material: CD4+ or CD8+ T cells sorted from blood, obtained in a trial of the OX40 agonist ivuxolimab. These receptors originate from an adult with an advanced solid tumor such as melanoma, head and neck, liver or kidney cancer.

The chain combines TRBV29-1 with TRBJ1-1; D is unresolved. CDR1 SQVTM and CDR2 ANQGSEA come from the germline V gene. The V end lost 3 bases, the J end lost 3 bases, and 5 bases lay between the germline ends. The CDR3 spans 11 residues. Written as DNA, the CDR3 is TGCAGCGTTGATGAGGACACTGAAGCTTTCTTT. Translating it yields CSVDEDTEAFF. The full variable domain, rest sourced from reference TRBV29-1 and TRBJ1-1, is SAVISQKPSRDICQRGTSLTIQCQVDSQVTMMFWYRQQPGQSLTLIATANQGSEATYESGFVIDKFPISRPNLTFSTLTVSNMSPEDSSIYLCSVDEDTEAFFGQGTRLTVV.

CDR3 region: CASSQTNEQFF. CDR3 nucleotide sequence: TGCGCCAGCAGCCAAACGAATGAGCAGTTCTTC. The chain uses TRBV4-1 and TRBJ2-1; the D is unclear. The CDR3 length is 11 residues. V lost 2 bases and J lost 7, with 3 bases in between. CDR1 and CDR2 from the germline V gene are MGHRA and YSYEKL.

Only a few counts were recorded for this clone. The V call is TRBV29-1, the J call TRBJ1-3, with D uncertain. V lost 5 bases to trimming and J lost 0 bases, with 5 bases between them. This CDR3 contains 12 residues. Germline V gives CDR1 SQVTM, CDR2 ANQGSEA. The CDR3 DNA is TGCAGCGTTTCTATCTCTGGAAACACCATATATTTT. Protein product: CSVSISGNTIYF.

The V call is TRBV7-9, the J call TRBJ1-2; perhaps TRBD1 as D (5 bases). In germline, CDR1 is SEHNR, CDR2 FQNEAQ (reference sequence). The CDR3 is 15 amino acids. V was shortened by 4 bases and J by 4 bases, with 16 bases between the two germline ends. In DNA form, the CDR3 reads TGTGCCAGCAGCTCGGGGCCGGGGTTGGGCTATGGCTACACCTTC. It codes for CASSSGPGLGYGYTF.

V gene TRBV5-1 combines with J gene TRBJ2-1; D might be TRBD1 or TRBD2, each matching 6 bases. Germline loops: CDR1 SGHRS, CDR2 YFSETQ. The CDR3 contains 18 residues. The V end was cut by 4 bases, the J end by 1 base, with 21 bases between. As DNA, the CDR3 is TGCGCCAGCAGCCCCCGGGGGAGAACAGGGTGGTCCTACAATGAGCAGTTCTTC. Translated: CASSPRGRTGWSYNEQFF.

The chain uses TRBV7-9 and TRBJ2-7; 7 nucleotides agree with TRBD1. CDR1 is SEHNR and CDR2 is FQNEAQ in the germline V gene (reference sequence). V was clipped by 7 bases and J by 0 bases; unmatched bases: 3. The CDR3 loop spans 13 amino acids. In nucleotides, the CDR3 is TGTGCCAGCATCGGACAGGACTCCTACGAGCAGTACTTC. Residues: CASIGQDSYEQYF.

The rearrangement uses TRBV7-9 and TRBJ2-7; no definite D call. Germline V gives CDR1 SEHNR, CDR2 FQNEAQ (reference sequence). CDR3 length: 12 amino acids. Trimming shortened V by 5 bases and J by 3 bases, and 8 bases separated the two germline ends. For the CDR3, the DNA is TGTGCCAGCAGCGGCCACGGCTACGAGCAGTACTTC. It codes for CASSGHGYEQYF.

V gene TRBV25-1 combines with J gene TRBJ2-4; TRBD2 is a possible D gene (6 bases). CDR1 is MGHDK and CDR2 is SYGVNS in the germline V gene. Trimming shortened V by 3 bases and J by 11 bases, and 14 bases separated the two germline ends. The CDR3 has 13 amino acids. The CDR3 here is CASSDGYGTVQYF. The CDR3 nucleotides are TGTGCCAGCAGTGACGGCTATGGGACTGTTCAGTACTTC.

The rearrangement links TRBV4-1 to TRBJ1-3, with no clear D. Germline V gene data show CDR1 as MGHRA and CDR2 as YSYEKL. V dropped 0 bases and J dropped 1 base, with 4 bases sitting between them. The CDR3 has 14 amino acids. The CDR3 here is CASSQDPSGNTIYF. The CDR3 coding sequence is TGCGCCAGCAGCCAAGACCCATCTGGAAACACCATATATTTT.

The CDR3 DNA sequence: TGCAGCGTTGCGACAGACACAGATACGCAGTATTTT. It codes for CSVATDTDTQYF. The rearrangement links TRBV29-1 to TRBJ2-3; tentative D call: TRBD1 (5 bases). The V gene lost 4 bases and the J gene lost 2 bases, with 7 bases spanning the gap. This CDR3 contains 12 residues. From germline, CDR1 is SQVTM and CDR2 ANQGSEA.